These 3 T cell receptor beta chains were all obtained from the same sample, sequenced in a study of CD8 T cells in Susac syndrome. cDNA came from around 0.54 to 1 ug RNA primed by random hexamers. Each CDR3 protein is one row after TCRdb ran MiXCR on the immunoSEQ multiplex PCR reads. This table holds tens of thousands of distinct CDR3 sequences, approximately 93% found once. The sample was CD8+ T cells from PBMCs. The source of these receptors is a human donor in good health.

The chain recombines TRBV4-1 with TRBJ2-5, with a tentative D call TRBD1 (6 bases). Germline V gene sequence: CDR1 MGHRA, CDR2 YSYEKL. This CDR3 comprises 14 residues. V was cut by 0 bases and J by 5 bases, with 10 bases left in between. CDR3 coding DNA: TGCGCCAGCAGCCAAGAGGGGGCTTCGGAGACCCAGTACTTC. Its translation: CASSQEGASETQYF.

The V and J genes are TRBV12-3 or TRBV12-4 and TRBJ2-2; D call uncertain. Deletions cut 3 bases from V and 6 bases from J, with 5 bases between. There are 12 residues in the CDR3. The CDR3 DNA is TGTGCCAGCAGTTTTTGGCCCGGGGAGCTGTTTTTT. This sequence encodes CASSFWPGELFF.

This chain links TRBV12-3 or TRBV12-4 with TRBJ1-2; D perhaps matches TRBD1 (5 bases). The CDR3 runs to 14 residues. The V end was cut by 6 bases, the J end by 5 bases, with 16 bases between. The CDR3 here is CASRSGGVGYGYTF. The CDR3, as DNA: TGTGCCAGCAGATCGGGAGGGGTGGGGTATGGCTACACCTTC.